The rows below give T cell receptor beta chains drawn from one sample of a study of CD8 T cells in Susac syndrome. MiXCR, run by TCRdb on the immunoSEQ multiplex PCR reads, gives a single entry per CDR3 protein. The sample lists tens of thousands of distinct CDR3 sequences, more than 85% seen once, with 0.45% to 0.65% in the top ten. Sequencing was carried out using CD8+ T cells from PBMCs. Every receptor here comes from a human donor in good health. The CDR3 runs from the conserved cysteine through the conserved F or W. The D gene is left open where the match is weak. Clone size is given for some rows only: seen once, a few or many times, or a class if the clone is expanded.

size	D	V	J	DNA	CDR3
NA	NA	TRBV5-1	TRBJ2-7	TGCGCCAGCACCCTGGACAACTACGAGCAGTACTTC	CASTLDNYEQYF
NA	NA	TRBV5-4	TRBJ2-3	TGTGCCAGCAGCTTCGCAGGGGCTAGCACAGATACGCAGTATTTT	CASSFAGASTDTQYF
once	TRBD2	TRBV10-3	TRBJ2-1	TGTGCCACTGACGAGCGGGAGGTGTCCTACAATGAGCAGTTCTTC	CATDEREVSYNEQFF
once	NA	TRBV19	TRBJ2-1	TGTGCCAGTAGTATAGACGGGACCCCCCCCGGCAATGAGCAGTTCTTC	CASSIDGTPPGNEQFF
NA	NA	TRBV5-6	TRBJ2-1	TGTGCCAGCAGCGACCCAACGGGAATTAAGGATGAGCAGTTCTTC	CASSDPTGIKDEQFF
NA	NA	TRBV6-1	TRBJ1-5	TGTGCCAGCAGGCACGATCAGCCCCAGCATTTT	CASRHDQPQHF
NA	NA	TRBV6-2/TRBV6-3	TRBJ2-7	TGTGCCAGCAGTTATGGTTTTGCCGGGGCAACCTACGAGCAGTACTTC	CASSYGFAGATYEQYF
NA	NA	TRBV29-1	TRBJ2-1	TGCAGCGTCCCTCTCCAGGACGGAGGCAATGAGCAGTTCTTC	CSVPLQDGGNEQFF
NA	NA	TRBV3-1	TRBJ2-6	TGTGCCAGCAGCCTAGTCCGGGCGGGGGCCAACGTCCTGACTTTC	CASSLVRAGANVLTF
NA	TRBD2	TRBV7-8	TRBJ2-2	TGTGCCAGCAGCTTTCAAGCGGGAGCGATCGGGGAGCTGTTTTTT	CASSFQAGAIGELFF